The TCR beta chain described here comes from a study of vaccination and CD4 T cells after COVID-19 (dated 2022 in TCRdb). Looking at the study overall: Every convalescent patient had a positive nasal swab PCR test for SARS-CoV-2, with mild disease in under ten patients and severe disease in one. The convalescent cohort comprised six males and four females, including two Hispanic individuals, seven Caucasians, two Asians and one multiracial person. Participants got two doses of the Pfizer-BioNTech BNT162b2 vaccine (n=8) or two doses of the Moderna mRNA-1273 vaccine (n=2). Post-COVID blood samples were collected from convalescent patients a median of around 100 days after diagnosis, with a range of roughly 30 to 170 days. Post-vaccine blood samples were collected a median of about 11 weeks after the second vaccine dose, ranging from roughly 12 to 250 days. A few convalescent patients gave samples both early after vaccination (day 14) and late after vaccination (days 161 to 241). Culture stimuli were overlapping spike peptide pools from SARS-CoV-2 and from the common cold coronaviruses HCoV-NL63, HCoV-OC43 and HCoV-229E. Control cultures received a CEFX viral epitope pool as the positive control, an HIV-1 Nef peptide pool as the negative control, or no peptide. In over 8 COVID-19 convalescent patients and a handful of infection-naive healthy vaccine recipients, researchers compared the spike-specific CD4+ TCR repertoire from before mRNA vaccination with the repertoire from after. The full study reports these points: Of the vaccine-specific clones found in convalescent patients, nearly all (304 of 307) were mono-reactive for SARS-CoV-2 spike instead of being cross-reactive with common cold coronaviruses. The median count of SARS-CoV-2-reactive clonotypes went up from around 20 after infection to 35 to 40 after vaccination, although the change was not significant. Among the post-vaccine SARS-CoV-2-reactive clones in convalescent patients, a median around 86% showed up only after vaccination, which suggests vaccine-specific priming. Only a relatively small number of convalescent patients were included in the study, and early timepoints following natural infection were not analyzed.

Receptors were amplified or captured by PCR. DNA from cultured CD4+ T cells was subjected to TCR sequencing with the Oncomine TCR Beta short-read assay at the Johns Hopkins FTIC core. The QIAamp micro DNA kit was used to extract genomic DNA from the cultured CD4+ T cells. The Oncomine TCR Beta libraries from cultured CD4+ T cells were pooled using unique dual indexes and then sequenced on an Illumina iSeq 100. Per the source publication's procedure: Non-productive sequences were removed, and CDR3s not starting with C, not ending with F or W, or shorter than 7 amino acids were discarded. The MANAFEST web application identified antigen-specific clonotypes by comparing peptide-stimulated wells against reference wells and other culture wells. To be called positive, a clone needed an FDR below 0.05, an odds ratio above 5, and a productive frequency above 0.1% in at least two of three replicate wells. A clonotype counted as cross-reactive if it showed significant expansion both in the SARS-CoV-2 spike wells and in at least one common cold coronavirus spike condition. Using R version 3.6.1, CDR3 homology was evaluated through Levenshtein distances (stringdist) along with unrooted phylogenetic trees (ape). TCRdb trimmed the raw reads at Q25, called clones with MiXCR and kept productive beta chains. Rows with one shared CDR3 protein collapse into an entry with the most common genes and DNA. The V and J calls follow TCRdb's processing rather than the paper's. The sample records about 21,000 distinct CDR3 sequences, roughly 46% of which are singletons. In total, the top ten clones hold about 13% of the sample.

The sample's time point label, in plain terms: late sampling 161 to 241 days after vaccination in a few convalescent patients. This sample's treatment or condition label indicates: approximately nine-day PBMC culture with coronavirus spike peptide pools or control peptides (ViraFEST assay). The ViraFEST assay, used in the study, expanded antigen-specific T cells with peptide pools and then identified the expanded clonotypes through TCR sequencing. Positive SARS-CoV-2 PCR tests in the convalescent patients dated from March to December 2020, before Alpha, Beta and Delta variants emerged in the United States. About 2 million PBMCs per well were cultured in IMDM with 5% human AB serum and 8.5 to 10 IU/ml IL-2, plus 10 ug/ml peptide pools. Half of the culture medium was replaced with fresh IL-2-containing medium on days 3 and 7. CD4+ T cells were isolated after roughly 9 days of culture through negative selection using the EasySep CD4+ T cell isolation kit. PBMCs were separated from whole blood using Ficoll-Paque Plus gradient centrifugation and then either used fresh or cryopreserved at -140C. Culture conditions were generally each tested in triplicate wells.

CDR1 is given as MNHEY and CDR2 as SMNVEV, both from the germline V gene (reference sequence). The CDR3 has 15 amino acids, counting the end cysteine and phenylalanine. Just CDR3 DNA is preserved here, 45 bases in frame from base 1. V and J are truncated by 5 bases and 2 bases respectively, leaving an intervening sequence of 16 bases. Concerning this clonotype itself: Its antigen has not been determined. No clone much larger than this one lies a single base away; base qualities are absent.

Here the sequenced sample was CD4+ T cells from blood, cultured in vitro, taken about 7 months after SARS-CoV-2 vaccination. The sequence joins TRBV27 to TRBJ2-7; no D segment can be confidently identified. The sequence was obtained from a human donor who had recovered from COVID-19. The sequenced DNA: TGTGCCAGCAGTCTAGGGTCCCCAGGCACCTACGAGCAGTACTTC. It specifies CASSLGSPGTYEQYF.